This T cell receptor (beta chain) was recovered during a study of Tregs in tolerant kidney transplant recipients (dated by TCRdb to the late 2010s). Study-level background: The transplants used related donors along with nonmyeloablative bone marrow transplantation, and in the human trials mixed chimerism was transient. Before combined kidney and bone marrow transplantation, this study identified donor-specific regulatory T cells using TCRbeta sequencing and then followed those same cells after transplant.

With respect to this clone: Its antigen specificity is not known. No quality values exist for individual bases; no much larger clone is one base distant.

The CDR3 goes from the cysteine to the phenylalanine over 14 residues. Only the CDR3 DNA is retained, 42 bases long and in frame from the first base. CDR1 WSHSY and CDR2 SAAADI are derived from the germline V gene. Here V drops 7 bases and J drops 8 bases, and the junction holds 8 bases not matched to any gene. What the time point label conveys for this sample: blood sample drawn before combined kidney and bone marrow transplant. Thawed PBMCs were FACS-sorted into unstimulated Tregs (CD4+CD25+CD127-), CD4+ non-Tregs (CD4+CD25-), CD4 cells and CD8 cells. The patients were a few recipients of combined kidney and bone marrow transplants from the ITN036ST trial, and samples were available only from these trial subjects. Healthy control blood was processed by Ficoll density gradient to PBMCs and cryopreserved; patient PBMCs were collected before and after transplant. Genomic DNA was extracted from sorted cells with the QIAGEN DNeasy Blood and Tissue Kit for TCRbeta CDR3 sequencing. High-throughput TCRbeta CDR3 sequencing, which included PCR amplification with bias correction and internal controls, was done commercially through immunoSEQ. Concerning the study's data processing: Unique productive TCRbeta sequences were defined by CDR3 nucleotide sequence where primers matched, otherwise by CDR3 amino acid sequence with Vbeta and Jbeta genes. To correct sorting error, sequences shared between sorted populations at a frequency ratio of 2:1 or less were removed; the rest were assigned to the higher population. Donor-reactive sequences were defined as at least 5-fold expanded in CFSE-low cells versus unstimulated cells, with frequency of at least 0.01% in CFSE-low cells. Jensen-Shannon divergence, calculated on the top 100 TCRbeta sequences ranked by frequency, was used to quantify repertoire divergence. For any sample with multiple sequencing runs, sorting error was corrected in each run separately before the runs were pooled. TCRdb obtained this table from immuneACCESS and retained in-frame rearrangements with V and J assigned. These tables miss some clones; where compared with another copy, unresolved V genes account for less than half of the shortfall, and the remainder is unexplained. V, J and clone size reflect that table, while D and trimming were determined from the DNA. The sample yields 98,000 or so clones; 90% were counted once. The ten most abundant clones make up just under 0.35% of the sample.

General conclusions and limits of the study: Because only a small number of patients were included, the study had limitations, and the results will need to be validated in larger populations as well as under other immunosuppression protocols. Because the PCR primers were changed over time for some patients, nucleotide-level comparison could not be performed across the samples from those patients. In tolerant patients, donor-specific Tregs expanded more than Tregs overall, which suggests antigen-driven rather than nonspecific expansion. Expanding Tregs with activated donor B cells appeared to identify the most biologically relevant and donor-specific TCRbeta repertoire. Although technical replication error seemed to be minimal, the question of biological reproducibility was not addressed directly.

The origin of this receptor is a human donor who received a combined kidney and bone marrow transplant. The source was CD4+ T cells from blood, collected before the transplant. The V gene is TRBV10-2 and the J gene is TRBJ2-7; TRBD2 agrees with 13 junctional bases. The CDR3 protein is CASTRLAGGTKQYF. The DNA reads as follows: TGCGCCAGCACGCGACTAGCGGGGGGTACGAAGCAGTACTTC.